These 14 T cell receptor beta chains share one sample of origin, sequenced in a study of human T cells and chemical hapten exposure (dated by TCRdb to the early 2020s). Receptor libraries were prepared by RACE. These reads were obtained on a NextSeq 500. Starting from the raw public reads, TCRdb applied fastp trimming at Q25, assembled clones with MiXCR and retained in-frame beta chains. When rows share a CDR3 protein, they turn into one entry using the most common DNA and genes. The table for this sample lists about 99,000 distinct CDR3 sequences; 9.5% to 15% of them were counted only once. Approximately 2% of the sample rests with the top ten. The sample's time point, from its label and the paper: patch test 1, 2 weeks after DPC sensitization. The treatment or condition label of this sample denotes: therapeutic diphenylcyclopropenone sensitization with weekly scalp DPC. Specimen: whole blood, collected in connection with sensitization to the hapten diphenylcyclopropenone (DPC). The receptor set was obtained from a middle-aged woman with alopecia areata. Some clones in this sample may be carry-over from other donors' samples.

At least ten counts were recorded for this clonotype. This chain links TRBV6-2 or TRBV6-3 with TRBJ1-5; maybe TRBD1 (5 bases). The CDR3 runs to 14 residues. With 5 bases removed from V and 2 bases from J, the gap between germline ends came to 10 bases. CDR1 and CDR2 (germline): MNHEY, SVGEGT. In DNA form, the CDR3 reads TGTGCCAGCAGTCCCTTGGGGGGCAATCAGCCCCAGCATTTT. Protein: CASSPLGGNQPQHF.

CDR3 coding DNA: TGCAGTGCTAGTACTGGGCGGGAGTTGGGCAATGAGCAGTTCTTC. This translates into CSASTGRELGNEQFF. This chain links TRBV20-1 with TRBJ2-1; 7 bases are shared with TRBD2. Germline CDR1 reads DFQATT; CDR2 reads SNEGSKA (reference sequence). Unmatched junction bases numbered 11, after V lost 3 bases and J lost 6 bases. The CDR3 runs to 15 residues.

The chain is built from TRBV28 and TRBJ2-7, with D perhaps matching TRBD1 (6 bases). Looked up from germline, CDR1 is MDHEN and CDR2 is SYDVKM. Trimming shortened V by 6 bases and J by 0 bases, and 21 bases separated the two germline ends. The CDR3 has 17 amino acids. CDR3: CASSSIQYRASSYEQYF. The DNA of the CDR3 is TGTGCCAGCAGCTCCATTCAATACAGGGCCAGCTCCTACGAGCAGTACTTC.

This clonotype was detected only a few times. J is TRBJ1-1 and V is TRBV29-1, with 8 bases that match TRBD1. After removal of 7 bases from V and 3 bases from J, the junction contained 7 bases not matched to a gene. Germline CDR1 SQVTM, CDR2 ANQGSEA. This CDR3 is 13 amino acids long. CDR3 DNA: TGCAGCGCTTCGACAGGGGTTGACACTGAAGCTTTCTTT. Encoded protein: CSASTGVDTEAFF.

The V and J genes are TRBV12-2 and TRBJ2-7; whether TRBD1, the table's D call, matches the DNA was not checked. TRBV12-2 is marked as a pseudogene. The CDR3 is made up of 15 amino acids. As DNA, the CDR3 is TGTGCAAGTCGCTTTTGTCAAGGCAGGGTCCACGAGCAGTACTTC. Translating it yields CASRFCQGRVHEQYF.

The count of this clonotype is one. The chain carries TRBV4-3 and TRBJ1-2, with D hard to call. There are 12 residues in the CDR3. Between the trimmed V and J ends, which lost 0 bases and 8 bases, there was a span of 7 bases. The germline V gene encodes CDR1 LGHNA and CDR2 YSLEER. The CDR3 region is CASSQEAGGYTF. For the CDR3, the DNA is TGCGCCAGCAGCCAAGAGGCCGGCGGCTACACCTTC.

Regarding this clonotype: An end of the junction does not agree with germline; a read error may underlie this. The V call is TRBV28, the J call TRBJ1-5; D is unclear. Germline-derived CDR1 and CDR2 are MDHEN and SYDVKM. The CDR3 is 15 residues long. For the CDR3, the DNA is TGTGTCAGCAGATCCGACACTTATAGCAATCAGCCCCAGCATTTT. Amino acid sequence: CVSRSDTYSNQPQHF. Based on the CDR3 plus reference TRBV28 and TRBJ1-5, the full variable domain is DVKVTQSSRYLVKRTGEKVFLECVQDMDHENMFWYRQDPGLGLRLIYFSYDVKMKEKGDIPEGYSVSREKKERFSLILESASTNQTSMYLCVSRSDTYSNQPQHFGDGTRLSIL.

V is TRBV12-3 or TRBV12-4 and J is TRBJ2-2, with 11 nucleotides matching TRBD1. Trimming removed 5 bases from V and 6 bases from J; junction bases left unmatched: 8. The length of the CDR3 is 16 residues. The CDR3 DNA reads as TGTGCCAGCAGTCCACAGGGGGACAGGGGGGCCGGGGAGCTGTTTTTT. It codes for CASSPQGDRGAGELFF.

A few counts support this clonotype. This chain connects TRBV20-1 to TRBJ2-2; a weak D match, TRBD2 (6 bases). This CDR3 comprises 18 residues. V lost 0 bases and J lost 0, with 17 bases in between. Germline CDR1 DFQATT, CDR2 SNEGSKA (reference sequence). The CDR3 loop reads CSARDRSSGTSNTGELFF. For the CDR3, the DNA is TGCAGTGCTAGAGATCGGAGTAGCGGAACTTCGAACACCGGGGAGCTGTTTTTT.

CDR3 sequence (DNA): TGTGCCAGCAGCAAACTAGCGGCTGGGGCCAACGTCCTGACTTTC. It encodes CASSKLAAGANVLTF. The V call is TRBV7-9, the J call TRBJ2-6; 8 nucleotides match TRBD2. V was pared by 5 bases and J by 2 bases, with 2 bases of the junction left unmatched. Germline V gene sequence: CDR1 SEHNR, CDR2 FQNEAQ (reference sequence). The CDR3 is made up of 15 amino acids. The full variable domain, rest sourced from reference TRBV7-9 and TRBJ2-6, is DTGVSQNPRHKITKRGQNVTFRCDPISEHNRLYWYRQTLGQGPEFLTYFQNEAQLEKSRLLSDRFSAERPKGSFSTLEIQRTEQGDSAMYLCASSKLAAGANVLTFGAGSRLTVL.

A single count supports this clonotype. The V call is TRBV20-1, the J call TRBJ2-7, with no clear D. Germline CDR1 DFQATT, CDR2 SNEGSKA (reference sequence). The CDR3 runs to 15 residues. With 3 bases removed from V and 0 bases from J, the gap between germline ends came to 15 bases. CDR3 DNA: TGCAGTGCTAGTGTTCGGGTGCCGTCCTCCTACGAGCAGTACTTC. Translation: CSASVRVPSSYEQYF.

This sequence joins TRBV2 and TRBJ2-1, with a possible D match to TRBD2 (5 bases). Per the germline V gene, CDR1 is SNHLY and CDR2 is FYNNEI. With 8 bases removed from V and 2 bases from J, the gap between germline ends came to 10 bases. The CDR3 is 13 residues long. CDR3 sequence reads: CASSAETYNEQFF. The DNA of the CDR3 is TGTGCCAGCTCAGCGGAGACCTACAATGAGCAGTTCTTC.

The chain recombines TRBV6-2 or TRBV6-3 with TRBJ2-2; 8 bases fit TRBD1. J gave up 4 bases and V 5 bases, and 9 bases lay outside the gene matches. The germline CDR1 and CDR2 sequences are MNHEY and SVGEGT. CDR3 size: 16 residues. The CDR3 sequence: CASSRDRTGSTGELFF. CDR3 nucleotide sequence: TGTGCCAGCAGTAGGGACAGGACAGGGTCCACCGGGGAGCTGTTTTTT.

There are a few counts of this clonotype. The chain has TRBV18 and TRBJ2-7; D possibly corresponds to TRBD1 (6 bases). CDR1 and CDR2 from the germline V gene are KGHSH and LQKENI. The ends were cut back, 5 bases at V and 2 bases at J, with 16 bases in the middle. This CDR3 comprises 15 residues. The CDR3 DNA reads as TGTGCCAGCTCATGGACCGGGACACGGGCCTACGAGCAGTACTTC. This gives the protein CASSWTGTRAYEQYF.